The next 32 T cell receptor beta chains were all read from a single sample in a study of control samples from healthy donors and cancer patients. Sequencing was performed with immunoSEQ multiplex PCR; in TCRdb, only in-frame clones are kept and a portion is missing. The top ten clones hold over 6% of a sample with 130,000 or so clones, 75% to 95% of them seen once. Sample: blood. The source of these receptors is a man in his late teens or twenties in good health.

The CDR3 protein is CASRAGQGNSPLHF. CDR3 DNA sequence: TGTGCCAGCAGAGCGGGACAGGGGAATTCACCCCTCCACTTT. The chain is built from TRBV7-3 and TRBJ1-6, with 10 bases lining up with TRBD1. With V trimmed by 6 bases and J by 7 bases, 3 bases remained unmatched. CDR3 length: 14 residues. Germline CDR1 is SGHTA and CDR2 is FQGTGA.

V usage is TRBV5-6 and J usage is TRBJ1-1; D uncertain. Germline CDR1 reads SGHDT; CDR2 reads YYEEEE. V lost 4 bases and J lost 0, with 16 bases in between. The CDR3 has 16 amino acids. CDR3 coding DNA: TGTGCCAGCAGCCCATGGGCTCGTTACATGAACACTGAAGCTTTCTTT. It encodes CASSPWARYMNTEAFF. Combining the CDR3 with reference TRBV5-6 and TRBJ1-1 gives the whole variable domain DAGVTQSPTHLIKTRGQQVTLRCSPKSGHDTVSWYQQALGQGPQFIFQYYEEEERQRGNFPDRFSGHQFPNYSSELNVNALLLGDSALYLCASSPWARYMNTEAFFGQGTRLTVV.

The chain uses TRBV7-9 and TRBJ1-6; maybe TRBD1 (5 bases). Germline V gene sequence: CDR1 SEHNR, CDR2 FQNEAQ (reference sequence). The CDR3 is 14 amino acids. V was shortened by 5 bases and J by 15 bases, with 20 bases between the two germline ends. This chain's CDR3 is CASSPSQTVNDLHF. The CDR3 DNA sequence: TGTGCCAGCAGCCCCTCTCAGACAGTCAACGACCTCCACTTT. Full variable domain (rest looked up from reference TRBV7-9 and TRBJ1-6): DTGVSQNPRHKITKRGQNVTFRCDPISEHNRLYWYRQTLGQGPEFLTYFQNEAQLEKSRLLSDRFSAERPKGSFSTLEIQRTEQGDSAMYLCASSPSQTVNDLHFGNGTRLTVT.

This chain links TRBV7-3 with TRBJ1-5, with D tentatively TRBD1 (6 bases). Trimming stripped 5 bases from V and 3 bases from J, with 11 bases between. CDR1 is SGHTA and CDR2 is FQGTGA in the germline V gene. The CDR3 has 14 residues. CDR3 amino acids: CASSPGGPNQPQHF. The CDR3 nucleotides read TGTGCCAGCAGCCCGGGGGGGCCCAATCAGCCCCAGCATTTT.

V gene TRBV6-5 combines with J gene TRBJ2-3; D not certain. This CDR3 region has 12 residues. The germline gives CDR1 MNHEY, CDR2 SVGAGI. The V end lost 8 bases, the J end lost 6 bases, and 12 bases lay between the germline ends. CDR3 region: CASGYNGDTQYF. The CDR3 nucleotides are TGTGCCAGCGGGTATAACGGTGATACGCAGTATTTT.

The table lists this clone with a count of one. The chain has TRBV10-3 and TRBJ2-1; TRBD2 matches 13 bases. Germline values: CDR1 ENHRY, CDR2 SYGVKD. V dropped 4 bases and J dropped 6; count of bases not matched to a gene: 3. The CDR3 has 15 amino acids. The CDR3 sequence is CAISGLAGGPNEQFF. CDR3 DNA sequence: TGTGCCATCAGTGGACTAGCGGGGGGACCCAATGAGCAGTTCTTC.

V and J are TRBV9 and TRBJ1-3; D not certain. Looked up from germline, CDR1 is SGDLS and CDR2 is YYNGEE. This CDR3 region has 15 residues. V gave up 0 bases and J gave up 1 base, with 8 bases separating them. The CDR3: CASSVDRTSGNTIYF. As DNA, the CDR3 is TGTGCCAGCAGCGTAGATAGAACTTCTGGAAACACCATATATTTT.

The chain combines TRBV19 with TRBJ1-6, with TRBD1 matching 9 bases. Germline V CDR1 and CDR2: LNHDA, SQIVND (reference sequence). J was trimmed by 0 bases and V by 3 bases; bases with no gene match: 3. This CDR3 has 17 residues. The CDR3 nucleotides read TGTGCCAGTAGTATCGGACAGGGGAACTCCTATAATTCACCCCTCCACTTT. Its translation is CASSIGQGNSYNSPLHF.

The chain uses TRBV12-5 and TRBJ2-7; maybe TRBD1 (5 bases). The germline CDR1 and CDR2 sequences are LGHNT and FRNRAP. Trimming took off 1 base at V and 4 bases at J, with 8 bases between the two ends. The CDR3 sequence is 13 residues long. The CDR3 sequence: CASGLGQTYEQYF. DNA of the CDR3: TGTGCTAGTGGTTTGGGACAGACTTACGAGCAGTACTTC.

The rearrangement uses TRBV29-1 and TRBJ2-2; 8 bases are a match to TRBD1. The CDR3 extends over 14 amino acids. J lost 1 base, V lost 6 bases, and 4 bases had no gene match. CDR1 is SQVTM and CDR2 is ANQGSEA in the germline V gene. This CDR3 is CSVTGTGNTGELFF. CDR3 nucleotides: TGCAGCGTCACCGGGACAGGGAACACCGGGGAGCTGTTTTTT.

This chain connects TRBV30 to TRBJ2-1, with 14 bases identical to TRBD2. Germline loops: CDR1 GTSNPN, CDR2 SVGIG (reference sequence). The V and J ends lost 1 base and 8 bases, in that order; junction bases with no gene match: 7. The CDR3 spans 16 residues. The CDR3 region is CAWSAGLAGDRYEQFF. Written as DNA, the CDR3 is TGTGCCTGGAGTGCGGGACTAGCGGGGGATCGTTATGAGCAGTTCTTC.

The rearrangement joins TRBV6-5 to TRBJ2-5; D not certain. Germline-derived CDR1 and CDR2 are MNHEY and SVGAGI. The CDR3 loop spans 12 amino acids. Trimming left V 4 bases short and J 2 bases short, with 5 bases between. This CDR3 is CASSWGQETQYF. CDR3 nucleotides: TGTGCCAGCAGTTGGGGTCAAGAGACCCAGTACTTC.

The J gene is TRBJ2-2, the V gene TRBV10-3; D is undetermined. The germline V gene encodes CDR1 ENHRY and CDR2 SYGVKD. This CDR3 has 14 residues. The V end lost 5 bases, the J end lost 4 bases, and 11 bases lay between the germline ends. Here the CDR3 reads CAISLSIPTGELFF. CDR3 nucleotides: TGTGCCATCAGTTTGTCTATCCCCACCGGGGAGCTGTTTTTT.

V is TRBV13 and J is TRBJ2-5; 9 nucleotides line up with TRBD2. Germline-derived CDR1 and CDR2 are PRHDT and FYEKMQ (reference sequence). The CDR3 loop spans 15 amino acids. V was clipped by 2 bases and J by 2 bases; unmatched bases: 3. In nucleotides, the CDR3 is TGTGCCAGCAGCTTAAAAGCGGGGGGACAAGAGACCCAGTACTTC. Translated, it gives CASSLKAGGQETQYF.

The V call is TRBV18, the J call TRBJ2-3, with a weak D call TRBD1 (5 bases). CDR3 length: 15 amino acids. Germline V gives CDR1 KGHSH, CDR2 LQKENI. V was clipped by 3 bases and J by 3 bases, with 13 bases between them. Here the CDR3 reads CASSPMTERTDTQYF. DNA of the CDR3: TGTGCCAGCTCACCTATGACAGAAAGGACAGATACGCAGTATTTT.

DNA of the CDR3: TGTGCCAGCAGCGTAGGGGGCCCGGATGAGCAGTTCTTC. Protein product: CASSVGGPDEQFF. This chain links TRBV9 with TRBJ2-1; a weak D match, TRBD1 (5 bases). Trimming pared 0 bases from V and 8 bases from J, leaving 9 bases between. This CDR3 contains 13 residues. Germline V gene sequence: CDR1 SGDLS, CDR2 YYNGEE. The full variable domain, completed using reference TRBV9 and TRBJ2-1, is DSGVTQTPKHLITATGQRVTLRCSPRSGDLSVYWYQQSLDQGLQFLIQYYNGEERAKGNILERFSAQQFPDLHSELNLSSLELGDSALYFCASSVGGPDEQFFGPGTRLTVL.

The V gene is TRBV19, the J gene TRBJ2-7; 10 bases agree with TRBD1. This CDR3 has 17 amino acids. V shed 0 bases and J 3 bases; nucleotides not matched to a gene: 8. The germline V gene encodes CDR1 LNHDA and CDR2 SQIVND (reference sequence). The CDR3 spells CASSIDQSWTGGYEQYF. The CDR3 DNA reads TGTGCCAGTAGTATAGATCAATCCTGGACAGGGGGCTACGAGCAGTACTTC.

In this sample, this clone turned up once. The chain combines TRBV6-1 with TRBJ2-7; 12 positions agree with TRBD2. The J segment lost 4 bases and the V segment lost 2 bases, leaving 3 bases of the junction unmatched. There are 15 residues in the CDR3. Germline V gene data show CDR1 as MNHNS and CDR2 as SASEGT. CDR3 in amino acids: CASSEQLAGGYEQYF. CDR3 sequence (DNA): TGTGCCAGCAGTGAACAACTAGCGGGGGGATACGAGCAGTACTTC.

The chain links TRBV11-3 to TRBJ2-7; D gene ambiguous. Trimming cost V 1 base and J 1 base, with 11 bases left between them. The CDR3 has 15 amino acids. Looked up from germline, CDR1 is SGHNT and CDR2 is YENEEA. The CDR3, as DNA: TGTGCCAGCAGCTTAGGCGGCCAGGTATCCTACGAGCAGTACTTC. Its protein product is CASSLGGQVSYEQYF. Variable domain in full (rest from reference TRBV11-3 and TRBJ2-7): EAGVVQSPRYKIIEKKQPVAFWCNPISGHNTLYWYLQNLGQGPELLIRYENEEAVDDSQLPKDRFSAERLKGVDSTLKIQPAELGDSAVYLCASSLGGQVSYEQYFGPGTRLTVT.

The CDR3 nucleotides read TGTGCCAGCAGCCAAGAGGGGACACGCTATGGCTACACCTTC. Translated, it gives CASSQEGTRYGYTF. The V call is TRBV3-1 (or the pseudogene TRBV3-2), the J call TRBJ1-2; weak D call: TRBD1 (6 bases). Looked up from germline, CDR1 is LGHDT and CDR2 is YNNKEL (reference sequence). V lost 0 bases and J lost 4, with 9 bases in between. This CDR3 is built from 14 residues.

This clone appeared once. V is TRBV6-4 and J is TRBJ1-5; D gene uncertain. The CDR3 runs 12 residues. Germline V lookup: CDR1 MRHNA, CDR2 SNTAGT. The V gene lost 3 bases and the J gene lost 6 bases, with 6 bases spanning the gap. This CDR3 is CASSENAQPQHF. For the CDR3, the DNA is TGTGCCAGCAGTGAGAACGCTCAGCCCCAGCATTTT.

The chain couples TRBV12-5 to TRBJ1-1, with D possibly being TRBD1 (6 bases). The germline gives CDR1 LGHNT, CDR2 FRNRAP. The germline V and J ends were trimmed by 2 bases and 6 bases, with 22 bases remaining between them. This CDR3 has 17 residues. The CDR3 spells CASGLFTGRIARAEAFF. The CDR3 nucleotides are TGTGCTAGTGGTTTGTTTACAGGGCGGATCGCCAGGGCTGAAGCTTTCTTT.

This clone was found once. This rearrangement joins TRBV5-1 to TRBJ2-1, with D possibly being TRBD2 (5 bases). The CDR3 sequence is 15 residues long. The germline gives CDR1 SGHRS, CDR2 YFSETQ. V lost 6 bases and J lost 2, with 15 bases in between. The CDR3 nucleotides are TGCGCCAGCAAGGACTCAGCAACGACCTACAATGAGCAGTTCTTC. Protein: CASKDSATTYNEQFF. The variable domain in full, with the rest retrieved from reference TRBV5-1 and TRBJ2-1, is KAGVTQTPRYLIKTRGQQVTLSCSPISGHRSVSWYQQTPGQGLQFLFEYFSETQRNKGNFPGRFSGRQFSNSRSEMNVSTLELGDSALYLCASKDSATTYNEQFFGPGTRLTVL.

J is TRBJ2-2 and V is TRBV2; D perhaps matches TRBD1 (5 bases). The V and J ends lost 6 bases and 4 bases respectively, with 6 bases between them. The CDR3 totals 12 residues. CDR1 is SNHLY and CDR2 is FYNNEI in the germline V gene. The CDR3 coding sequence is TGTGCCAGCAGGGGGCCCACCGGGGAGCTGTTTTTT. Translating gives CASRGPTGELFF.

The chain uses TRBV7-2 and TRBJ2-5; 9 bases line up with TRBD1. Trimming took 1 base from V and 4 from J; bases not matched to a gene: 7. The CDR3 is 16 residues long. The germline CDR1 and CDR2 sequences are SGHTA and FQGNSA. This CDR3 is CASSLGGQGGLETQYF. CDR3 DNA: TGTGCCAGCAGCTTAGGGGGACAGGGAGGCCTAGAGACCCAGTACTTC.

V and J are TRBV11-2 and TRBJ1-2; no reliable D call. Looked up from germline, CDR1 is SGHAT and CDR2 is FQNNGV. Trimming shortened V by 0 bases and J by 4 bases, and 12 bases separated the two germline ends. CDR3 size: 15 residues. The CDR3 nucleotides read TGTGCCAGCAGCTTAGACTACCAGTCGGCCTATGGCTACACCTTC. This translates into CASSLDYQSAYGYTF.

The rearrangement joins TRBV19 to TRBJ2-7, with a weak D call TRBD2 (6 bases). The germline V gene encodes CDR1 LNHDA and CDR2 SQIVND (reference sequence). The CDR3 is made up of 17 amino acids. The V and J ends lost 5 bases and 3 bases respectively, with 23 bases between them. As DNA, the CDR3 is TGTGCCAGTAGTCTCCGATATTCCGGGACTGCCAACTACGAGCAGTACTTC. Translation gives CASSLRYSGTANYEQYF.

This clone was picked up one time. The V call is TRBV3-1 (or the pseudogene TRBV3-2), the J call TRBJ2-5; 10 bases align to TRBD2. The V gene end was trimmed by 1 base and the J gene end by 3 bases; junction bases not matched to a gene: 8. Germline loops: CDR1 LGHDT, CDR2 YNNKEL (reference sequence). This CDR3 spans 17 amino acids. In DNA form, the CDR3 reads TGTGCCAGCAGCCAAGGGACTAGCGGTGATCCCAAAGAGACCCAGTACTTC. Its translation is CASSQGTSGDPKETQYF.

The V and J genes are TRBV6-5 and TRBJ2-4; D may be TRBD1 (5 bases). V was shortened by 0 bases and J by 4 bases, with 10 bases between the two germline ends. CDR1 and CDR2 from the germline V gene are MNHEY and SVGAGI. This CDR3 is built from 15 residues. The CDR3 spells CASSYSVGPKNIQYF. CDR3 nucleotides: TGTGCCAGCAGTTACTCGGTGGGGCCTAAAAACATTCAGTACTTC.

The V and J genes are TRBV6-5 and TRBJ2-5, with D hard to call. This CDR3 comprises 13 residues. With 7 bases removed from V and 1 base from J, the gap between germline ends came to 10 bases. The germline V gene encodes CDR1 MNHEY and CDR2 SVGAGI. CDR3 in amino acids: CASNQLPQETQYF. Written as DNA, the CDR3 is TGTGCCAGCAACCAGCTCCCCCAAGAGACCCAGTACTTC.

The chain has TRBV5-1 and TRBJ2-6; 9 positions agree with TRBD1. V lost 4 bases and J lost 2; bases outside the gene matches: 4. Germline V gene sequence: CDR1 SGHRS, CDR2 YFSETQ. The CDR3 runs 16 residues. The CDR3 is CASSEGQGTGANVLTF. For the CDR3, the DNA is TGCGCCAGCAGCGAAGGACAGGGGACTGGGGCCAACGTCCTGACTTTC.

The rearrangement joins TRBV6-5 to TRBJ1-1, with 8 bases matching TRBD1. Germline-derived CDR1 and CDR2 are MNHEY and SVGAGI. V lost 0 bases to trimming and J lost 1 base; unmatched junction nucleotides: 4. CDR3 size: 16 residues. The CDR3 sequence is CASSYSGDRGNTEAFF. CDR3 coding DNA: TGTGCCAGCAGTTACTCTGGAGACAGGGGGAACACTGAAGCTTTCTTT.